The 24 T cell receptor beta chains below were found in one sample sequenced in a study of T cells in Graves' hyperthyroidism and ophthalmopathy (dated by TCRdb to the late 2010s). The library was prepared using multiplex PCR. The data were produced on an Illumina HiSeq 2000. Amplification of TCR beta CDR3 regions was carried out from RNA transcripts. A first-round RT-PCR of the TCR CDR3 used the HTBI primer set with the Qiagen OneStep RT-PCR kit. TCRdb handled the public reads itself, with Q25 trimming in fastp and clone calling in MiXCR, and kept productive beta chains. Each entry merges the rows of one CDR3 protein and shows their most common DNA and genes. Within this sample are approximately 400,000 distinct CDR3 sequences, with approximately 19% of them counted one time only. In total, the top ten clones hold around 3.4% of the sample. What was sequenced was blood. The receptors shown here come from a woman in her late teens or twenties with Graves' hyperthyroidism.

Many counts were recorded for this clonotype. The gene calls are TRBV19 and TRBJ1-2, with a possible D match to TRBD1 (6 bases). V was shortened by 1 base and J by 8 bases, with 14 bases between the two germline ends. The CDR3 loop spans 14 amino acids. Germline loops: CDR1 LNHDA, CDR2 SQIVND (reference sequence). CDR3 in DNA: TGTGCCAGTAGTATAGTGGAAGGGGGACGAGGCTACACCTTC. It is translated as CASSIVEGGRGYTF.

This clonotype showed up many times. This chain links TRBV12-3 or TRBV12-4 with TRBJ1-5; D gene uncertain. V was trimmed by 5 bases and J by 7 bases, leaving 15 bases between them. The CDR3 runs to 14 residues. CDR3 sequence reads: CASSETDHRQPQHF. Written as DNA, the CDR3 is TGTGCCAGCAGTGAGACTGACCACCGCCAGCCCCAGCATTTT.

In this sample, this clonotype turned up many times. This chain uses TRBV6-5 with TRBJ2-6; tentatively, D is TRBD1 (6 bases). V gave up 6 bases and J gave up 4 bases, with 13 bases separating them. The CDR3 is made up of 15 amino acids. Germline V CDR1 and CDR2: MNHEY, SVGAGI. CDR3 sequence (DNA): TGTGCCAGCAGACCCAGGGGATACGGGGCCAACGTCCTGACTTTC. This translates into CASRPRGYGANVLTF.

This chain connects TRBV5-1 to TRBJ1-1; no firm D call. This CDR3 is 13 amino acids long. Germline CDR1 SGHRS, CDR2 YFSETQ. V lost 4 bases to trimming and J lost 1 base, with 8 bases between them. The CDR3 nucleotides read TGCGCCAGCAGCGCCGGAGGGAACACTGAAGCTTTCTTT. Translation gives CASSAGGNTEAFF.

The chain recombines TRBV5-1 with TRBJ2-1; possible D gene TRBD2, 6 bases. CDR3 length: 12 amino acids. Trimming took off 0 bases at V and 16 bases at J, with 14 bases between the two ends. CDR1 is SGHRS, CDR2 YFSETQ, per germline. Written as DNA, the CDR3 is TGCGCCAGCAGCTTGGAGGAGGGGCCGCAATTCTTC. The encoded protein is CASSLEEGPQFF.

This clonotype was detected only a few times. One base away lies a much larger clone, so this may be a sequencing read error. V is TRBV27 and J is TRBJ1-2; 8 nucleotides match TRBD1. CDR1 is MNHEY, CDR2 SMNVEV, per germline (reference sequence). The CDR3 spans 12 residues. CDR3: CAGSFRGQGYTF. The CDR3 nucleotides read TGTGCCGGCAGTTTCAGGGGGCAAGGCTACACCTTC.

The V and J genes are TRBV3-1 and TRBJ2-2, with D possibly TRBD1 on 5 matching bases. The germline V gene encodes CDR1 LGHDT and CDR2 YNNKEL (reference sequence). The CDR3 is made up of 14 amino acids. V was shortened by 6 bases and J by 5 bases, with 13 bases between the two germline ends. The CDR3 region is CASRTESGTGELFF. The CDR3 nucleotides read TGTGCCAGCAGGACCGAATCAGGGACCGGGGAGCTGTTTTTT. The whole variable domain, remainder taken from reference TRBV3-1 and TRBJ2-2, is DTAVSQTPKYLVTQMGNDKSIKCEQNLGHDTMYWYKQDSKKFLKIMFSYNNKELIINETVPNRFSPKSPDKAHLNLHINSLELGDSAVYFCASRTESGTGELFFGEGSRLTVL.

This clonotype was seen at least ten times. The rearrangement joins TRBV27 to TRBJ2-7; maybe TRBD1 (6 bases). The CDR3 is 16 amino acids. Looked up from germline, CDR1 is MNHEY and CDR2 is SMNVEV (reference sequence). With 3 bases removed from V and 2 bases from J, the gap between germline ends came to 17 bases. The DNA for the CDR3 is TGTGCCAGCAGTTTTGATCCGACAGGATCTACCTACGAGCAGTACTTC. This sequence encodes CASSFDPTGSTYEQYF.

This clonotype was seen ten or more times. The chain combines TRBV6-2 or TRBV6-3 with TRBJ1-1, with D maybe TRBD1 (6 bases). Trimming shortened V by 0 bases and J by 3 bases, and 17 bases separated the two germline ends. Per germline, CDR1 MNHEY and CDR2 SVGEGT. CDR3 size: 17 residues. The CDR3 region has the DNA TGTGCCAGCAGTTACTCGAGCGGGGGCAAGTGGGACACTGAAGCTTTCTTT. Residues: CASSYSSGGKWDTEAFF.

Notes on this clonotype: A much larger clone differs from this one at a single base, so this may be a read error. This chain connects TRBV27 to TRBJ1-5, with D possibly matching TRBD1 (6 bases). V was pared by 6 bases and J by 5 bases, with 11 bases between. This CDR3 is 13 amino acids long. From germline, CDR1 is MNHEY and CDR2 SMNVEV (reference sequence). The CDR3 spells CASSWQGHQPQHF. In nucleotides, the CDR3 is TGTGCCAGCAGCTGGCAGGGGCATCAGCCCCAGCATTTT.

The V and J genes are TRBV19 and TRBJ2-5; TRBD1 matches at 9 bases. The V gene end was trimmed by 3 bases and the J gene end by 5 bases; junction bases not matched to a gene: 7. The CDR3 is 15 amino acids. From germline, CDR1 is LNHDA and CDR2 SQIVND (reference sequence). The CDR3 sequence: CASSMITGGKETQYF. The CDR3 coding sequence is TGTGCCAGTAGTATGATCACAGGGGGCAAGGAGACCCAGTACTTC.

This clonotype came up a few times. The gene calls are TRBV14 and TRBJ1-6; D uncertain. The CDR3 length is 12 residues. V dropped 4 bases and J dropped 8 bases, with 6 bases sitting between them. Germline lookup yields CDR1 SGHDN and CDR2 FVKESK. CDR3 coding DNA: TGTGCCAGCAGCCGCGGGCATTCACCCCTCCACTTT. Encoded protein: CASSRGHSPLHF.

On this clonotype: A much larger clonotype is one base distant, so this may be a read error. V gene TRBV20-1 combines with J gene TRBJ2-5, with unresolved D. The germline CDR1 and CDR2 sequences are DFQATT and SNEGSKA (reference sequence). V was shortened by 5 bases and J by 4 bases, with 11 bases between the two germline ends. The CDR3 spans 12 residues. DNA for the CDR3: TGCAGTGCTTGGGCCGAGCGAGAGACCCAGTACTTC. Protein sequence: CSAWAERETQYF.

The chain carries TRBV18 and TRBJ2-7, with unresolved D. This CDR3 spans 19 amino acids. The V gene lost 2 bases and the J gene lost 6 bases, with 29 bases spanning the gap. The germline V gene encodes CDR1 KGHSH and CDR2 LQKENI. The CDR3 DNA follows: TGTGCCAGCTCACCAAGGGTACATCCCGGTCCTACGTTGTTCCCCGAGCAGTACTTC. This sequence encodes CASSPRVHPGPTLFPEQYF.

This clonotype was picked up many times. The V and J genes are TRBV10-2 and TRBJ2-5, with D perhaps TRBD1 or TRBD2 (6 bases each). V lost 1 base, J lost 5 bases, and 11 bases lay in between. The CDR3 is 14 residues long. Germline V gives CDR1 WSHSY, CDR2 SAAADI. The chain's CDR3 is CASSELGGRETQYF. DNA of the CDR3: TGCGCCAGCAGTGAGTTGGGGGGCCGGGAGACCCAGTACTTC.

At least ten counts were recorded for this clonotype. Here the CDR3 reads CAIRGASTGELFF. Here the CDR3 DNA reads TGTGCCATCAGAGGGGCGAGCACCGGGGAGCTGTTTTTT. V usage is TRBV10-3 and J usage is TRBJ2-2, with TRBD1 as a possible D gene (5 bases). The ends were cut back, 6 bases at V and 4 bases at J, with 9 bases in the middle. CDR3 size: 13 residues. From germline, CDR1 is ENHRY and CDR2 SYGVKD.

V usage is TRBV7-3 and J usage is TRBJ2-5, with D possibly matching TRBD2 (5 bases). Germline V lookup: CDR1 SGHTA, CDR2 FQGTGA. This CDR3 contains 15 residues. The ends were cut back, 5 bases at V and 0 bases at J, with 13 bases in the middle. The CDR3 region has the DNA TGTGCCAGCAGCCCCGGCCCGGGGTACCAAGAGACCCAGTACTTC. Translated, it gives CASSPGPGYQETQYF.

This clonotype was seen at least ten times. The chain uses TRBV24-1 and TRBJ2-5, with 9 positions matching TRBD1. J gave up 1 base and V 5 bases, and 7 bases lay outside the gene matches. The CDR3 sequence is 16 residues long. The germline V gene encodes CDR1 KGHDR and CDR2 SFDVKD. CDR3 in DNA: TGTGCCACCAGTGTTGACGAACAGGGGGCCCAAGAGACCCAGTACTTC. This gives the protein CATSVDEQGAQETQYF.

This clonotype has at least ten counts. V is TRBV4-1 and J is TRBJ1-2, with D possibly TRBD1 on 6 matching bases. Trimming stripped 4 bases from V and 4 bases from J, with 19 bases between. The CDR3 runs to 16 residues. Germline V CDR1 and CDR2: MGHRA, YSYEKL. CDR3 amino acids: CASSRGHDRPIYGYTF. CDR3 nucleotide sequence: TGCGCCAGCAGCCGGGGCCACGACAGGCCCATCTATGGCTACACCTTC.

The J gene is TRBJ1-1, the V gene TRBV3-1; TRBD1 might be the D (5 bases). The CDR3 sequence is 13 residues long. Trimming cost V 6 bases and J 2 bases, with 10 bases left between them. Germline V CDR1 and CDR2: LGHDT, YNNKEL (reference sequence). CDR3 amino acids: CASSGRDNTEAFF. In DNA, the CDR3 is TGTGCCAGCAGTGGACGGGACAACACTGAAGCTTTCTTT. Combining the CDR3 with reference TRBV3-1 and TRBJ1-1 gives the whole variable domain DTAVSQTPKYLVTQMGNDKSIKCEQNLGHDTMYWYKQDSKKFLKIMFSYNNKELIINETVPNRFSPKSPDKAHLNLHINSLELGDSAVYFCASSGRDNTEAFFGQGTRLTVV.

Ten or more counts support this clonotype. The V call is TRBV7-9, the J call TRBJ1-5; D gene ambiguous. Germline loops: CDR1 SEHNR, CDR2 FQNEAQ (reference sequence). This CDR3 spans 14 amino acids. Deletions cut 0 bases from V and 5 bases from J, with 8 bases between. The CDR3 spells CASSLAGIYQPQHF. The CDR3 nucleotides read TGTGCCAGCAGCTTAGCAGGGATCTATCAGCCCCAGCATTTT.

In its sample, this clonotype was seen many times. The DNA of the CDR3 is TGCAGTGCTAGGGACGCGGGGGGGTACTACGAGCAGTACTTC. This encodes CSARDAGGYYEQYF. The chain has TRBV20-1 and TRBJ2-7; the match to TRBD2 covers 9 bases. Germline V gives CDR1 DFQATT, CDR2 SNEGSKA (reference sequence). The CDR3 has 14 amino acids. V dropped 3 bases and J dropped 3; count of bases not matched to a gene: 6.

This clonotype occurred a few times. At one end the junction does not follow the germline gene, possibly because of a read error. This chain links TRBV12-3 or TRBV12-4 with TRBJ2-3; 10 nucleotides line up with TRBD2. This CDR3 region has 13 residues. The CDR3 DNA follows: TGTGCCAGCAGTCTAGCGGGGGCAGATACGCAGTATTTT. Translated: CASSLAGADTQYF.

The chain is built from TRBV6-1 and TRBJ1-1, with 7 positions matching TRBD1. This CDR3 spans 14 amino acids. Germline V lookup: CDR1 MNHNS, CDR2 SASEGT. V shed 6 bases, J shed 2 bases, and the junction held 6 bases outside the gene matches. The CDR3 DNA reads as TGTGCCAGCAGGACAGGGTCAGGAAACACTGAAGCTTTCTTT. This codes for CASRTGSGNTEAFF.